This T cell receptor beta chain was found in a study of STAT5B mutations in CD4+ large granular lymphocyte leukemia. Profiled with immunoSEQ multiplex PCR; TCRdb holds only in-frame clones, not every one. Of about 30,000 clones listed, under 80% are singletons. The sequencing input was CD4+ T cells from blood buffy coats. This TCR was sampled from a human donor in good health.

The CDR3 loop reads CASSRQGLTTDTQYF. In DNA, the CDR3 is TGTGCCAGCAGCCGCCAGGGACTAACTACAGATACGCAGTATTTT. The chain recombines TRBV4-2 with TRBJ2-3; 7 bases match TRBD2. Germline CDR1 reads LGHNA; CDR2 reads YNFKEQ. This CDR3 is 15 amino acids long. V lost 4 bases to trimming and J lost 3 bases; unmatched junction nucleotides: 7.